This section outlines one T cell receptor beta chain sequence together with its context. The record originates from a study of blood T cell repertoires in COVID-19. Overall study context: PBMCs, B-cell-depleted T cells, or T cells provided the cDNA or gDNA that made up the material.

Sequencing was performed with immunoSEQ multiplex PCR; in TCRdb, only in-frame clones are kept and a portion is missing. The sample lists 200,000 to 250,000 clones, 80% to 90% occurring once. Material: PBMCs or T cells enriched from blood (not recorded which). The sequence came from a woman between 18 and 30 years old in a cohort exposed to, infected with or recovered from COVID-19 (not recorded which).

This CDR3 is CAFKPQGVYEQYF. The CDR3, as DNA: TGTGCCTTCAAACCCCAGGGGGTCTACGAGCAGTACTTC. The rearrangement joins TRBV5-4 to TRBJ2-7; the match to TRBD1 covers 7 bases. The V and J ends lost 10 bases and 3 bases, in that order; junction bases with no gene match: 10. Germline V gene lookup returns CDR1 SGHNT and CDR2 YYREEE (reference sequence). This CDR3 is built from 13 residues.